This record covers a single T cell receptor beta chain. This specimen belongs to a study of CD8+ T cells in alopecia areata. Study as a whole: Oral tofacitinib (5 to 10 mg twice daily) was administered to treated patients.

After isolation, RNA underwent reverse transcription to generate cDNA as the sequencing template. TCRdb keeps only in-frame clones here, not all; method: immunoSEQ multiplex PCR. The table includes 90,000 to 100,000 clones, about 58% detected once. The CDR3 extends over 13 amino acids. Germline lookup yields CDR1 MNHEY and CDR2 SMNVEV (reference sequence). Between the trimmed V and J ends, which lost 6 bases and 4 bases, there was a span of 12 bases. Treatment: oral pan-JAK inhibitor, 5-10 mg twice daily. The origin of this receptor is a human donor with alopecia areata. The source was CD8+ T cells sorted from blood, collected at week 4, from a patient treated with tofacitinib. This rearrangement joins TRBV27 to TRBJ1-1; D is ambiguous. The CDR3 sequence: CASSTIRGTEAFF. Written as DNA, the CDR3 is TGTGCCAGCAGCACCATCCGGGGCACTGAAGCTTTCTTT.